This T cell receptor beta chain was documented in a study of blood T cell repertoires in COVID-19 (dated by TCRdb to between 2020 and 2021). Study-level background: Samples covering the acute and convalescent phases of COVID-19 were provided by collaborators in the United States, Italy and Spain. The repertoires were released in a freely available public database intended as a resource for research on the immune response to SARS-CoV-2. The dataset comprised deeply sampled blood TCRbeta repertoires from subjects exposed to, actively infected with, or recovered from COVID-19. Sample metadata almost always included a de-identified subject ID, COVID-19 status, age in years and sex. The prospective study material was composed of cDNA or gDNA derived from T cells, B-cell-depleted T cells, or PBMCs. The samples were drawn from the first 160 participants of the ongoing ImmuneRACE study and from more than 1,000 subjects provided by 6 global collaborators. Where HLA class I and class II types were available, the types were taken from metadata supplied by the sample provider, not from assay-based typing.

The paper's findings and limits, for the study overall: The amount of clinical and demographic metadata varied by source and participant and was provided uncurated.

CDR1 and CDR2, looked up from the germline V gene, are SGHNT and YENEEA. From the cysteine up to the phenylalanine, the CDR3 has a length of 16 residues. Only the CDR3 region is kept as DNA, spanning 48 bases read in frame from base 1. Trimming at the junction amounts to 4 bases on V and 1 base on J, and the germline ends lie 16 bases apart. With regard to this clone: Its antigen specificity is not known. Per-base qualities were not stored, and no clone one base away is much larger.

Each collaborating institution followed its own protocols to collect whole blood in K2EDTA tubes. For TCRbeta analysis, collaborators shipped samples as frozen whole blood, isolated PBMCs, or DNA extracted from either of those sample types. TCRbeta CDR3 regions were amplified from genomic DNA by means of the immunoSEQ Assay, a bias-controlled multiplex PCR. On the study's bioinformatics: The number of nucleated cells in each sample was estimated by amplification of reference gene primers within the assay. To quantify the absolute abundance of each unique TCRbeta CDR3 rearrangement, sequence reads were collapsed and filtered. For each sample, productive Simpson clonality was calculated by taking the square root of Simpson's diversity index across productive rearrangements. Held by TCRdb, this immuneACCESS table contains in-frame sequences only and omits some clones. Under half of the omission traces to an unresolved V gene where checked; the cause of the rest is unknown. That table gives V, J and clone size, and the DNA gave D and trimming. For this sample the table gives tens of thousands of clones, of which roughly 76% were detected only once. The ten largest clones represent around 20% of the sample.

The sample consisted of peripheral blood. The chain is assembled from TRBV11-3 and TRBJ1-2, with a weak D call of TRBD1 (5 bases match). This TCR was sampled from a woman in her 70s with acute or convalescent COVID-19. CDR3 sequence: CASSSPREGNNYGYTF. In nucleotide form, the sequence is TGTGCCAGCAGCTCTCCTCGGGAGGGGAATAACTATGGCTACACCTTC. The reference TRBV11-3 and TRBJ1-2 proteins fill in what lies around the CDR3, so the full variable domain reads EAGVVQSPRYKIIEKKQPVAFWCNPISGHNTLYWYLQNLGQGPELLIRYENEEAVDDSQLPKDRFSAERLKGVDSTLKIQPAELGDSAVYLCASSSPREGNNYGYTFGSGTRLTVV.